This is a list of T cell receptor beta chains from one sample in a study of vaccination effects on CD4 cells after COVID-19. The assay was immunoSEQ multiplex PCR, and TCRdb's table has in-frame clones only and misses some. Of tens of thousands of clones in the sample, approximately 72% were seen once. No antigen is known for these receptors. The sequenced sample was CD4+ T cells from PBMCs cultured without peptide, obtained before COVID-19 vaccination. All receptors derive from a human donor who had a prior SARS-CoV-2 infection. Each CDR3 is given with its conserved first and last residue. A D gene is named only where the DNA matches it firmly. Clone size is shown for a subset of rows, as once, few, many or a class of expanded clone.

abundance,d_gene,v_gene,len,j_gene,CDR3nt,CDR3aa
once,TRBD1,TRBV13,15,TRBJ2-7,TGTGCCAGCAGCTTAGAGGGGACAGGGGATGACGAGCAGTACTTC,CASSLEGTGDDEQYF
NA,TRBD1,TRBV12-3/TRBV12-4,13,TRBJ2-7,TGTGCCAGCAGTCCGGGACAGACCTACGAGCAGTACTTC,CASSPGQTYEQYF
NA,NA,TRBV7-2,14,TRBJ1-3,TGTGCCAGCAGTCCAACACTCTCTGGAAACACCATATATTTT,CASSPTLSGNTIYF
NA,NA,TRBV24-1,13,TRBJ2-5,TGTGCCACCAGTCCGTCCTCGGGAGAGACCCAGTACTTC,CATSPSSGETQYF
NA,TRBD2,TRBV10-3,16,TRBJ2-1,TGTGCCATCAGTGAGTTCGAAGCGGGGGGGCCAAATGAGCAGTTCTTC,CAISEFEAGGPNEQFF
NA,NA,TRBV28,17,TRBJ1-6,TGTGCCAGCACCCCCATCGGGGCGCAAACTTATAATTCACCCCTCCACTTT,CASTPIGAQTYNSPLHF
NA,TRBD1,TRBV24-1,14,TRBJ2-3,TGTGCCACCAGTGATAGGACAGGGGGAGATACGCAGTATTTT,CATSDRTGGDTQYF
few,NA,TRBV21-1,14,TRBJ1-1,TGTGCCAGCAGCAAAGATAAGGGGGACACTGAAGCTTTCTTT,CASSKDKGDTEAFF
NA,TRBD1,TRBV27,15,TRBJ2-7,TGTGCCAGCAGTTCGGACGGGACAGCGCCCTACGAGCAGTACTTC,CASSSDGTAPYEQYF
NA,TRBD2,TRBV10-2,14,TRBJ2-7,TGCGCCAGCAGGAGTAGCGGGAGTAGGGGGGTGCAGTACTTC,CASRSSGSRGVQYF
NA,TRBD1,TRBV9,15,TRBJ1-6,TGTGCCAGCAGCGGACCCGGGACAGGGAGTTCACCCCTCCACTTT,CASSGPGTGSSPLHF
NA,NA,TRBV15,16,TRBJ1-6,TGTGCCACCAGCAGAGATAGAACCATCGGTAGTTCACCCCTCCACTTT,CATSRDRTIGSSPLHF
NA,NA,TRBV7-9,14,TRBJ2-7,TGTGCCAGCAACATTACAGGCGTGGCGTACGAGCAGTACTTC,CASNITGVAYEQYF
NA,TRBD2,TRBV20-1,15,TRBJ2-1,TGCAGTGCTAGTAGACTAGCGGGTTCCTACAATGAGCAGTTCTTC,CSASRLAGSYNEQFF
NA,TRBD2,TRBV13,20,TRBJ2-1,TGTGCCAGCAGCTCGAACAGACTAGCGGGAGATGGTCTCACATACAATGAGCAGTTCTTC,CASSSNRLAGDGLTYNEQFF
few,TRBD1,TRBV2,14,TRBJ1-1,TGTGCCAGCAGATCCAGACAGGGGGCGACTGAAGCTTTCTTT,CASRSRQGATEAFF
few,NA,TRBV9,15,TRBJ2-1,TGTGCCAGCAGCGTAGGGGCTTACGGGGACAATGAGCAGTTCTTC,CASSVGAYGDNEQFF
once,TRBD2,TRBV7-3,15,TRBJ2-1,TGTGCCAGCAGCCAACTAGCGGGATCCTACAATGAGCAGTTCTTC,CASSQLAGSYNEQFF
NA,TRBD1,TRBV5-6,14,TRBJ2-5,TGTGCCAGCAGCTCCAACCCCGGGACAGGGACCCAGTACTTC,CASSSNPGTGTQYF
NA,NA,TRBV2,13,TRBJ1-3,TGTGCCAGCAGTGACGGTTTTGGAAACACCATATATTTT,CASSDGFGNTIYF
NA,NA,TRBV7-2,13,TRBJ2-2,TGTGCCAGCAGCTCAGGGAGCACCGGGGAGCTGTTTTTT,CASSSGSTGELFF
NA,NA,TRBV12-3/TRBV12-4,13,TRBJ1-1,TGTGCCAGCAGCTTAACTTTGAACACTGAAGCTTTCTTT,CASSLTLNTEAFF
NA,NA,TRBV5-4,14,TRBJ1-1,TGTGCCAGCAGAATACAGGGTGCAAACACTGAAGCTTTCTTT,CASRIQGANTEAFF